Below are 2 T cell receptor beta chains sequenced from a single sample in a study of regulatory T cells in long-lasting Graves disease. Arm-PCR of CDR3 regions and iRepertoire HTBI primers were used to build TCR beta libraries. TCRdb analysed the multiplex PCR reads with MiXCR anew, one entry per CDR3 protein. The data hold 620,000 or so distinct CDR3 sequences, with roughly 15% observed a single time. The time point was: newly diagnosed GD, antithyroid drugs for less than 3 months. PBMCs provided the RNA from which the TCR library was made. This same sample was also part of a study on T cells in Graves' hyperthyroidism and ophthalmopathy.

This sample comprised peripheral blood mononuclear cells (PBMCs), obtained at new diagnosis, from a patient treated with antithyroid drugs. These receptors originate from a woman between 25 and 40 years old with Graves disease.

On this clonotype: This may arise from a read error, as a much more abundant clone is one base away. The conserved final phenylalanine or tryptophan is absent from the CDR3, which likely points to a read error. The chain uses TRBV11-2 and TRBJ1-1; possible D gene TRBD1, 5 bases. CDR3 size: 12 residues. Germline V gene data show CDR1 as SGHAT and CDR2 as FQNNGV. The ends were cut back, 7 bases at V and 4 bases at J, with 10 bases in the middle. In DNA, the CDR3 is TGTGCCAGCAACTCAGGGAGCACTGAAGCTTTCCTT. Its protein is CASNSGSTEAFL.

This clonotype appeared a few times. This likely traces to a read error, being one base from a far larger clone. The chain recombines TRBV3-1 with TRBJ2-2, with D perhaps TRBD2 (5 bases). The V end was cut by 2 bases, the J end by 4 bases, with 5 bases between. The CDR3 is 13 amino acids. Germline CDR1 LGHDT, CDR2 YNNKEL (reference sequence). The CDR3 nucleotides read TGTGCCAGCAGCCAACGGGGCACCGGGGAGCTGTTTTTT. As protein: CASSQRGTGELFF. Using reference TRBV3-1 and TRBJ2-2 for the parts outside the CDR3, the full variable domain is DTAVSQTPKYLVTQMGNDKSIKCEQNLGHDTMYWYKQDSKKFLKIMFSYNNKELIINETVPNRFSPKSPDKAHLNLHINSLELGDSAVYFCASSQRGTGELFFGEGSRLTVL.